This is a list of T cell receptor beta chains from one sample in a study of blood T cells in healthy people across ages. MiXCR was run by TCRdb on the 5' RACE reads, yielding one entry per CDR3 protein. The table shows approximately 880,000 distinct CDR3 sequences, with about 44% occurring only once. Input material: blood. The origin of the receptors is a man aged 25 to 45 in good health. Each CDR3 is given with its conserved first and last residue. The D gene is left open where the match is weak.

j_call v_call d_call cdr3_aa
TRBJ1-2 TRBV24-1 - CATSDPGHDGYTF
TRBJ2-1 TRBV3-1 - CASSPGRREQFF
- TRBV11-2 - CASSPGNRDTHEQYF
TRBJ2-1 TRBV6-2/TRBV6-3 TRBD1 CASTLGQGSYNEQFF
TRBJ1-1 TRBV3-1 TRBD1 CASSQEGRGLFTEAFF
TRBJ2-7 TRBV27 - CATRGFSYEQYF
TRBJ2-1 TRBV6-2/TRBV6-3 - CASSDGLALYEQFF
TRBJ2-1 TRBV11-2 - CASSLDRSANYNEQFF
TRBJ2-3 TRBV24-1 TRBD1 CATSDSMDRGSPDTQYF
TRBJ2-2 TRBV14 TRBD1 CASSQEARGPVTGELFF
TRBJ2-3 TRBV29-1 TRBD2 CSAGWRGADTQYF
TRBJ2-7 TRBV5-6 TRBD1 CASSLGPRDRVFHEQYF
TRBJ2-5 TRBV18 TRBD1 CASSPGQGETQYF
TRBJ2-3 TRBV25-1 - CASSGKSTDTQYF
TRBJ2-1 TRBV11-3 TRBD2 CASSLVGTRIGEQFF
TRBJ2-3 TRBV6-6 - CANSSDGNTQYF
TRBJ1-2 TRBV6-1 - CASSERGRINYGYTF
TRBJ1-5 TRBV4-1 - CASSQDQGQGQQPQHF
TRBJ1-1 TRBV25-1 - CASSEGALGRTEAFF
TRBJ1-5 TRBV20-1 - CSASRGSNQAQHF
TRBJ1-4 TRBV7-2 - CVSSLRGGNEKLFF
TRBJ2-1 TRBV12-3/TRBV12-4 TRBD1 CASSPNRGWANEQFF
TRBJ2-3 TRBV6-2/TRBV6-3 TRBD1 CASTPRQGGSDTQYF
TRBJ2-4 TRBV4-1 TRBD1 CASSPDRGLAKNIQYF
TRBJ2-1 TRBV4-3 TRBD2 CASSQEQRGGPGRYNEQFF
TRBJ2-2 TRBV7-9 TRBD1 CASSLRTGATVGELFF
TRBJ2-1 TRBV6-5 TRBD1 CASRGQGRNEQFF
TRBJ2-5 TRBV2 - CASTLGGKETQYF
TRBJ2-5 TRBV12-3/TRBV12-4 - CASSLAGTIEETQYF
TRBJ2-3 TRBV28 TRBD2 CASSLTFGGVNTDTQYF
TRBJ1-2 TRBV15 - CATSEDSYGYTF
TRBJ2-3 TRBV2 TRBD1 CASNQGATDTQYF
TRBJ2-7 TRBV7-2 TRBD2 CASSPGLAGGIRYEQYF
TRBJ2-7 TRBV29-1 - CSVVQGWYEQYF
TRBJ2-1 TRBV2 TRBD1 CASRGWDRGQGEQFF
TRBJ1-2 TRBV30 TRBD1 CASNRDRALRRDYTF
TRBJ2-1 TRBV12-3/TRBV12-4 - CASSLLGKVEQFF
TRBJ1-2 TRBV14 - CASSQGFYGYTF
TRBJ1-2 TRBV7-9 - CASSLETEASYGYTF
TRBJ2-4 TRBV20-1 TRBD1 CSAINRGLAKNIQYF
- TRBV5-1 TRBD2 CASSLPISGGAKGIYEQYF
TRBJ2-3 TRBV28 - CASSPYVGPATDTQYF
TRBJ2-3 TRBV4-2 - CASSPQGTGVADTQYF
TRBJ1-2 TRBV20-1 - CSARRRANYGYTF